Included here is one T cell receptor (beta chain) sequence, with context. Its antigen is unidentified. The data originate from a study of T cell responses to AZD1222 COVID-19 vaccine. Here immunoSEQ multiplex PCR was the method, and the copy in TCRdb shows in-frame clones only, minus some. The sample shows about 140,000 clones, around 90% of them seen only once. Germline assignment: CDR1 SGHAT and CDR2 FQDESV (reference sequence). Unmatched junction bases numbered 7, after V lost 4 bases and J lost 2 bases. The CDR3 is made up of 16 amino acids. Study-wide points: Among AZD1222 vaccinees, only six or seven were seropositive at baseline. Possibly, clonal diversity was underestimated; donors were largely white British and included more females. Repertoire sampling was restricted to post-peak T cell response timepoints.

Samples with a second dose at about 4 or about 12 weeks were pooled together. The sample here was peripheral blood, taken 28 days after the second AZD1222 dose. The TCR was taken from an adult who received the AZD1222 COVID-19 vaccine. The rearrangement links TRBV11-1 to TRBJ2-2, with 7 bases lining up with TRBD1. CDR3 sequence: CASSSRQGFNTGELFF. In nucleotides, the CDR3 is TGTGCCAGCAGCTCGCGACAGGGTTTTAACACCGGGGAGCTGTTTTTT.